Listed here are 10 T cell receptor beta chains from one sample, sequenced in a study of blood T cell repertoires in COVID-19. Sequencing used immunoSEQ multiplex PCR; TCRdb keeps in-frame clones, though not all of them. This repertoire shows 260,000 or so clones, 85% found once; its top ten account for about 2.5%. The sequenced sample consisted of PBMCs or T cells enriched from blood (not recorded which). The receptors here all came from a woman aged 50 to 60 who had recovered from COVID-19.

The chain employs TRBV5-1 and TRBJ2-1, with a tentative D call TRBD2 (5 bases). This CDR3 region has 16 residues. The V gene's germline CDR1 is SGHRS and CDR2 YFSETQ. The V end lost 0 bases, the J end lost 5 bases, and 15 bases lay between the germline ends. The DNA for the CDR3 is TGCGCCAGCAGCTTGGTCGGGAACTCCAATAACAATGAGCAGTTCTTC. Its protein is CASSLVGNSNNNEQFF.

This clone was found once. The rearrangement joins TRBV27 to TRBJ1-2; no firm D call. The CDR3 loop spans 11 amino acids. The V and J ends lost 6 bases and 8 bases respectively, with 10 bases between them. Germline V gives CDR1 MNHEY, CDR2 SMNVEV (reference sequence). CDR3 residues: CASRTGSGYTF. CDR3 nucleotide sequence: TGTGCCAGCAGAACCGGTTCAGGCTACACCTTC.

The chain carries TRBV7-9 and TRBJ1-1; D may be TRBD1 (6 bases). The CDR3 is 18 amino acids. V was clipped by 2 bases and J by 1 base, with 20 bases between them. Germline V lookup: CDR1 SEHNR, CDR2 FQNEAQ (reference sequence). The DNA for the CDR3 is TGTGCCAGCAGCTTAAGAACGACGTTTAACAGGGCGAACACTGAAGCTTTCTTT. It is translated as CASSLRTTFNRANTEAFF.

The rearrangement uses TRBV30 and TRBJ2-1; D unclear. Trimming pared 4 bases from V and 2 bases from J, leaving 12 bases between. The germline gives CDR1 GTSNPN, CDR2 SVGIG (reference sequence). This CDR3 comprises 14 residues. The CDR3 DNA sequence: TGTGCCTGGACGGCGGCCACCCCCTACAATGAGCAGTTCTTC. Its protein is CAWTAATPYNEQFF. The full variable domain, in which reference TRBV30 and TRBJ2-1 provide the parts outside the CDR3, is SQTIHQWPATLVQPVGSPLSLECTVEGTSNPNLYWYRQAAGRGLQLLFYSVGIGQISSEVPQNLSASRPQDRQFILSSKKLLLSDSGFYLCAWTAATPYNEQFFGPGTRLTVL.

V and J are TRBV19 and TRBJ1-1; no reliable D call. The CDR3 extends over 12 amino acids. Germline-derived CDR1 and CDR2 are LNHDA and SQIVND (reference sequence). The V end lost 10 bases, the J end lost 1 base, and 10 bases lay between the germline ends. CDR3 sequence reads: CATRLGNTEAFF. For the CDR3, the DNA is TGTGCCACCAGACTAGGGAACACTGAAGCTTTCTTT.

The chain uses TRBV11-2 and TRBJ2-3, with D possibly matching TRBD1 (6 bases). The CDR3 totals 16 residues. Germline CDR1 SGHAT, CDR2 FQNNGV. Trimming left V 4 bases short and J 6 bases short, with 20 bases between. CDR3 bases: TGTGCCAGCAGCTCTACCTGGGGGCGGAATGTGGATACGCAGTATTTT. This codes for CASSSTWGRNVDTQYF. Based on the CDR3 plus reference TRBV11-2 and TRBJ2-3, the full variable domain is EAGVAQSPRYKIIEKRQSVAFWCNPISGHATLYWYQQILGQGPKLLIQFQNNGVVDDSQLPKDRFSAERLKGVDSTLKIQPAKLEDSAVYLCASSSTWGRNVDTQYFGPGTRLTVL.

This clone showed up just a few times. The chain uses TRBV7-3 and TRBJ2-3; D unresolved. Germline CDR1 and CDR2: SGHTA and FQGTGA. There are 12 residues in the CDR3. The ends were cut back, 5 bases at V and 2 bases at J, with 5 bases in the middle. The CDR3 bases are TGTGCCAGCAGCGCGTACACAGATACGCAGTATTTT. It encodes CASSAYTDTQYF.

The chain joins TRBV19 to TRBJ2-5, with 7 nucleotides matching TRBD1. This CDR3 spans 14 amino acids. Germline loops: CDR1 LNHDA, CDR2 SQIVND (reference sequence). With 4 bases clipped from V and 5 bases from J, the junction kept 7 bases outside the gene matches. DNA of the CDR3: TGTGCCAGTAGTACTACAGGGGTGGAGGAGACCCAGTACTTC. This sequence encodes CASSTTGVEETQYF.

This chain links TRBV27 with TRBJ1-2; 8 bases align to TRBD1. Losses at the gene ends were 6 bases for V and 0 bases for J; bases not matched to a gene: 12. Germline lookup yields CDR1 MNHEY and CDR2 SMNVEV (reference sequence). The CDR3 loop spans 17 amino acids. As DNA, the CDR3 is TGTGCCAGCAGCCGAAGAGCCCTACAGGGGGCTAACTATGGCTACACCTTC. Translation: CASSRRALQGANYGYTF.

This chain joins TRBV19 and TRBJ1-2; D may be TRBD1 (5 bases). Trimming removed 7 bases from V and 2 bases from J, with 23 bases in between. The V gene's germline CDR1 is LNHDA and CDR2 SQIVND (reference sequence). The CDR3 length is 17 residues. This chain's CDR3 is CASTIRGPGPSNYGYTF. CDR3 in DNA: TGTGCCAGTACCATAAGGGGTCCAGGGCCCTCCAACTATGGCTACACCTTC.